The 18 T cell receptor beta chains below were found in one sample sequenced in a study of a mutant IDH1 vaccine in newly diagnosed glioma. As to time point: week 5, during vaccination. Topical imiquimod accompanied each vaccine dose, which consisted of 300 ug of mutant IDH1 20-mer peptide. The antigens of these receptors remain unknown. Sequencing was performed with immunoSEQ multiplex PCR; in TCRdb, only in-frame clones are kept and a portion is missing. The repertoire consists of over 50,000 clones, with 85% to 90% occurring once and the leading ten covering roughly 5.1%. Sequencing used PBMCs, obtained from a glioma patient whose treatment included an IDH1 peptide vaccine. These receptor sequences come from a middle-aged woman with glioma.

This clone has a single count. V and J are TRBV7-9 and TRBJ1-6; 7 bases fit TRBD1. Germline V gene lookup returns CDR1 SEHNR and CDR2 FQNEAQ (reference sequence). The ends lost 4 bases at V and 10 bases at J; junction bases unmatched: 4. The CDR3 has 13 amino acids. DNA for the CDR3: TGTGCCAGCAGCTCCGGACAGGAGTCACCCCTCCACTTT. As protein: CASSSGQESPLHF. The entire variable domain, with the rest obtained from reference TRBV7-9 and TRBJ1-6, is as follows: DTGVSQNPRHKITKRGQNVTFRCDPISEHNRLYWYRQTLGQGPEFLTYFQNEAQLEKSRLLSDRFSAERPKGSFSTLEIQRTEQGDSAMYLCASSSGQESPLHFGNGTRLTVT.

The chain combines TRBV7-9 with TRBJ2-1, with D tentatively TRBD2 (5 bases). V gave up 6 bases and J gave up 5 bases, with 23 bases separating them. The germline V gene has CDR1 SEHNR and CDR2 FQNEAQ (reference sequence). This CDR3 comprises 17 residues. DNA for the CDR3: TGTGCCAGCAGTCGTTCCCCGAGGGATCGAACCGACAATGAGCAGTTCTTC. Protein: CASSRSPRDRTDNEQFF.

V and J are TRBV5-1 and TRBJ2-3; either TRBD1 or TRBD2 may fit D (6 bases each). Germline V lookup: CDR1 SGHRS, CDR2 YFSETQ. This CDR3 contains 16 residues. Trimming removed 4 bases from V and 1 base from J, with 16 bases in between. CDR3 sequence: CASSPGASGGTDTQYF. CDR3 bases: TGCGCCAGCAGCCCAGGGGCATCGGGGGGCACAGATACGCAGTATTTT.

The V and J genes are TRBV5-4 and TRBJ2-3; 15 bases map to TRBD2. The CDR3 loop spans 18 amino acids. Germline V gene lookup returns CDR1 SGHNT and CDR2 YYREEE (reference sequence). Trimming at V came to 3 bases and at J to 4 bases, leaving 9 bases not matched to a gene. The DNA for the CDR3 is TGTGCCAGCAGCTCTGAAGGACTAGCGGGGGGGAGTGCAGATACGCAGTATTTT. Amino acid sequence: CASSSEGLAGGSADTQYF.

The chain is built from TRBV5-1 and TRBJ2-7; a possible D gene is TRBD1 (6 bases). From germline, CDR1 is SGHRS and CDR2 YFSETQ. V was clipped by 0 bases and J by 4 bases, with 17 bases between them. CDR3 size: 16 residues. In DNA, the CDR3 is TGCGCCAGCAGCTTGGGTTTGCGACAGGCTGGTTACGAGCAGTACTTC. It is translated as CASSLGLRQAGYEQYF.

The chain uses TRBV5-1 and TRBJ2-1; 11 bases map to TRBD2. Germline V gives CDR1 SGHRS, CDR2 YFSETQ. The V segment lost 1 base and the J segment 9 bases; nucleotides outside the gene matches: 6. This CDR3 has 15 residues. The CDR3 region is CASSLWSLAGGEQFF. DNA of the CDR3: TGCGCCAGCAGCTTGTGGTCCCTAGCGGGAGGTGAGCAGTTCTTC. The full variable domain, completed using reference TRBV5-1 and TRBJ2-1, is KAGVTQTPRYLIKTRGQQVTLSCSPISGHRSVSWYQQTPGQGLQFLFEYFSETQRNKGNFPGRFSGRQFSNSRSEMNVSTLELGDSALYLCASSLWSLAGGEQFFGPGTRLTVL.

This chain joins TRBV6-6 and TRBJ2-2; D remains unclear. The V end lost 9 bases, the J end lost 6 bases, and 5 bases lay between the germline ends. CDR1 is MNHNY and CDR2 is SVGAGI in the germline V gene (reference sequence). CDR3 length equals 10 residues. The CDR3 is CASGAGELFF. CDR3 bases: TGTGCCAGTGGGGCCGGGGAGCTGTTTTTT.

This clone was seen just once. The J gene is TRBJ2-3, the V gene TRBV5-1; 9 bases align to TRBD2. This CDR3 region has 14 residues. Germline V gives CDR1 SGHRS, CDR2 YFSETQ. V lost 5 bases to trimming and J lost 1 base; unmatched junction nucleotides: 2. The CDR3 loop is CASRIAGGTDTQYF. The DNA of the CDR3 is TGCGCCAGCAGAATAGCGGGAGGCACAGATACGCAGTATTTT.

This chain uses TRBV10-3 with TRBJ1-4; possibly TRBD1 for D (5 bases). In germline, CDR1 is ENHRY, CDR2 SYGVKD. V lost 3 bases, J lost 12 bases, and 20 bases lay in between. This CDR3 comprises 15 residues. DNA of the CDR3: TGTGCCATCAGTGAAAGGGGTCCCTATTTGCAGGAACTGTTTTTT. Its translation is CAISERGPYLQELFF.

V gene TRBV18 combines with J gene TRBJ2-5; D call uncertain. V lost 1 base to trimming and J lost 5 bases, with 2 bases between them. CDR3 size: 11 residues. Germline CDR1 reads KGHSH; CDR2 reads LQKENI. In DNA form, the CDR3 reads TGTGCCAGCTCACCACAGGAGACCCAGTACTTC. Residues: CASSPQETQYF.

The chain joins TRBV9 to TRBJ1-1, with D possibly matching TRBD1 (5 bases). This CDR3 is built from 15 residues. From germline, CDR1 is SGDLS and CDR2 YYNGEE. V lost 3 bases, J lost 0 bases, and 12 bases lay in between. The DNA for the CDR3 is TGTGCCAGCAGCGATTTTAGGGGCCTGAACACTGAAGCTTTCTTT. Translating gives CASSDFRGLNTEAFF.

The chain employs TRBV10-3 and TRBJ2-1; TRBD2 agrees at 7 bases. The germline CDR1 and CDR2 sequences are ENHRY and SYGVKD. The CDR3 spans 16 residues. V shed 5 bases and J 6 bases; nucleotides not matched to a gene: 13. The CDR3 loop reads CAISQRSGAGTNEQFF. CDR3 DNA: TGTGCCATCAGTCAGAGAAGCGGGGCGGGTACCAATGAGCAGTTCTTC.

The chain is built from TRBV6-5 and TRBJ1-3, with unresolved D. The length of the CDR3 is 15 residues. Germline assignment: CDR1 MNHEY and CDR2 SVGAGI. V gave up 6 bases and J gave up 0 bases, with 12 bases separating them. In DNA form, the CDR3 reads TGTGCCAGCAGAATAGACCCACGCTCTGGAAACACCATATATTTT. Amino acids: CASRIDPRSGNTIYF.

This clone was seen once. The chain is built from TRBV4-1 and TRBJ2-5; 9 bases agree with TRBD2. This CDR3 contains 15 residues. Germline loops: CDR1 MGHRA, CDR2 YSYEKL. V trimming: 2 bases; J trimming: 2 bases; junction bases outside the gene matches: 3. DNA of the CDR3: TGCGCCAGCAGCCAACTAGGACTAGCGCAAGAGACCCAGTACTTC. This codes for CASSQLGLAQETQYF.

This sequence joins TRBV6-6 and TRBJ1-1, with 7 bases identical to TRBD1. Germline V lookup: CDR1 MNHNY, CDR2 SVGAGI (reference sequence). This CDR3 spans 14 amino acids. The V and J ends lost 4 bases and 4 bases, in that order; junction bases with no gene match: 6. CDR3 bases: TGTGCCAGCAGTTCTCGACAGGGCGGCACTGAAGCTTTCTTT. Translating gives CASSSRQGGTEAFF.

The rearrangement uses TRBV6-6 and TRBJ2-7; perhaps D is TRBD1 or TRBD2 (5 bases each). In germline, CDR1 is MNHNY, CDR2 SVGAGI (reference sequence). The CDR3 is made up of 14 amino acids. V lost 5 bases, J lost 2 bases, and 13 bases lay in between. CDR3 bases: TGTGCCAGCAGTGCCGGGACCGCCGCCTACGAGCAGTACTTC. Residues: CASSAGTAAYEQYF.

This sequence joins TRBV19 and TRBJ2-7, with a tentative D call TRBD1 (5 bases). Per germline, CDR1 LNHDA and CDR2 SQIVND (reference sequence). Trimming shortened V by 3 bases and J by 5 bases, and 14 bases separated the two germline ends. The CDR3 loop spans 14 amino acids. CDR3 in amino acids: CASSIGRWGHEQYF. CDR3 nucleotides: TGTGCCAGTAGTATCGGGCGGTGGGGCCACGAGCAGTACTTC.

The V gene is TRBV10-1, the J gene TRBJ1-6; a possible D gene is TRBD1 (5 bases). The V end was cut by 2 bases, the J end by 7 bases, with 12 bases between. Germline V lookup: CDR1 WNHNN, CDR2 SYGVQD (reference sequence). The CDR3 spans 15 residues. CDR3 loop: CASSETSTGNSPLHF. CDR3 sequence (DNA): TGCGCCAGCAGTGAGACAAGTACAGGAAATTCACCCCTCCACTTT.